The source of this T cell receptor (beta chain) is a study of vaccination effects on CD4 cells after COVID-19. General study findings and limits: Early timepoints after infection were absent, and convalescent patients were few in the study.

The table came from immunoSEQ multiplex PCR; TCRdb's copy has only in-frame clones and leaves some out. The data show more than 60,000 clones, with approximately 78% seen just once and around 25% held by the top ten. Remarks on this clone: Antigen unknown.

The culture ran for roughly 10 days before CD4+ T cells were isolated. Germline CDR1 GTSNPN, CDR2 SVGIG (reference sequence). The CDR3 covers 14 residues. Trimming removed 2 bases at V and 2 bases at J, with 13 bases between. Sequencing used CD4+ T cells from PBMCs cultured without peptide, obtained before COVID-19 vaccination. The chain carries TRBV30 and TRBJ2-7; either TRBD1 or TRBD2 may fit D (5 bases each). The sequence came from a human donor who had a prior SARS-CoV-2 infection. The CDR3 bases are TGTGCCTGGAGTTGGGCAGGGAGAACCTACGAGCAGTACTTC. Translated: CAWSWAGRTYEQYF.